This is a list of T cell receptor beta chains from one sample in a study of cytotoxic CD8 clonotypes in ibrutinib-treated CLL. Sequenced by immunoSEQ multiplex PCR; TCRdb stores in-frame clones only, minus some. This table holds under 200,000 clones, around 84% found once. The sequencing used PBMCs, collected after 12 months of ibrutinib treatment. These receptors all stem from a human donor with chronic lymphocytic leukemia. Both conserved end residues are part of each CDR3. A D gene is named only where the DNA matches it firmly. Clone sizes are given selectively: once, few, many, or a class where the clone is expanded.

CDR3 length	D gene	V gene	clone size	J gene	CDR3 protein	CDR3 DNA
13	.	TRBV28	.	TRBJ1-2	CASSLVRYYGYTF	TGTGCCAGCAGTTTAGTGAGGTACTATGGCTACACCTTC
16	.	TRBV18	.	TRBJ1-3	CASSTTLATFGNTIYF	TGTGCCAGCTCAACGACGCTGGCAACTTTTGGAAACACCATATATTTT
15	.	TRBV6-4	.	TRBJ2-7	CAPITGGDSSYEQYF	TGTGCCCCGATAACAGGGGGGGATAGCTCCTACGAGCAGTACTTC
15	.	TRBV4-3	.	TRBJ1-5	CASSQDHTLNQPQHF	TGCGCCAGCAGCCAAGATCATACCCTTAATCAGCCCCAGCATTTT
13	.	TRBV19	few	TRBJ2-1	CASSHPTNDEQFF	TGTGCCAGTAGCCACCCCACGAACGATGAGCAGTTCTTC
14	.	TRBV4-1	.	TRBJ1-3	CASSRTGRGNTIYF	TGCGCCAGCAGCCGAACAGGACGCGGAAACACCATATATTTT
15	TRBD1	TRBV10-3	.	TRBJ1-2	CAISEGGQSLRGYTF	TGTGCCATCAGTGAGGGGGGACAGTCTTTACGTGGCTACACCTTC
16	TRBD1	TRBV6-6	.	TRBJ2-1	CASSFPGTGVFNEQFF	TGTGCCAGCAGTTTCCCCGGGACAGGGGTATTCAATGAGCAGTTCTTC
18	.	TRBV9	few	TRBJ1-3	CASSPVWVGPSSGNTIYF	TGTGCCAGCAGCCCCGTATGGGTCGGTCCTTCCTCTGGAAACACCATATATTTT
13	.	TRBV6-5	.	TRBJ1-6	CASRLGPNSPLHF	TGTGCCAGCAGACTGGGACCAAATTCACCCCTCCACTTT
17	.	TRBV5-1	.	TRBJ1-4	CASSLGSAGGRGEKLFF	TGCGCCAGCAGCTTGGGCTCTGCTGGGGGTCGGGGTGAAAAACTGTTTTTT
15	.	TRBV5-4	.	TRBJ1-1	CASSSQQGRSTEAFF	TGTGCCAGCAGCTCCCAACAGGGACGTAGCACTGAAGCTTTCTTT
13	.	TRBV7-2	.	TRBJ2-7	CASSLAGAYEQYF	TGTGCCAGCAGCTTAGCTGGAGCCTACGAGCAGTACTTC
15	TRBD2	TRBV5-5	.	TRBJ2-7	CASQGAGTSAYEQYF	TGTGCCAGCCAGGGCGCCGGGACTAGCGCCTACGAGCAGTACTTC
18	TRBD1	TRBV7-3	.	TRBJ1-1	CASSSDLGQGIKSTEAFF	TGTGCCAGCAGCTCAGACCTGGGACAGGGGATAAAGAGCACTGAAGCTTTCTTT
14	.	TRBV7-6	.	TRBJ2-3	CASSPGTYTDTQYF	TGTGCCAGCAGCCCCGGTACTTACACAGATACGCAGTATTTT
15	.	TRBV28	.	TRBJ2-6	CASSFVVAGANVLTF	TGTGCCAGCAGTTTTGTGGTAGCTGGGGCCAACGTCCTGACTTTC
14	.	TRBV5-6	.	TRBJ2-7	CASSLYAGLYEQYF	TGTGCCAGCAGCTTGTACGCAGGCCTCTACGAGCAGTACTTC
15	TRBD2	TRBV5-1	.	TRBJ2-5	CASSAGLAGLETQYF	TGCGCCAGCAGCGCGGGACTAGCGGGGCTAGAGACCCAGTACTTC
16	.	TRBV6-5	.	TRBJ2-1	CASSFLDFSSYNEQFF	TGTGCCAGCAGTTTCTTGGACTTTAGCTCCTACAATGAGCAGTTCTTC
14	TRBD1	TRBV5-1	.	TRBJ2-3	CASSWGQSTDTQYF	TGCGCCAGCAGCTGGGGACAGAGCACAGATACGCAGTATTTT
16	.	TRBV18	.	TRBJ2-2	CASSPYQGKNTGELFF	TGTGCCAGCTCACCATATCAGGGCAAGAACACCGGGGAGCTGTTTTTT
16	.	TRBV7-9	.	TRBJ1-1	CASSRIPIRASTEAFF	TGTGCCAGCAGCCGTATTCCGATACGGGCTTCCACTGAAGCTTTCTTT
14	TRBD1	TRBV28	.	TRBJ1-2	CASRNNRGTTSYTF	TGTGCCAGCAGAAACAACAGGGGAACCACTAGCTACACCTTC
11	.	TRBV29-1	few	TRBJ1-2	CSVEVAGRDFF	TGCAGCGTTGAAGTGGCAGGCCGAGATTTCTTC
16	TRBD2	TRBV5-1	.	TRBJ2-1	CASSRLTSGSLNEQFF	TGCGCCAGCAGCCGCTTGACTAGCGGGAGTCTAAATGAGCAGTTCTTC
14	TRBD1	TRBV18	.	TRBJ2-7	CASSPGQGADEQYF	TGTGCCAGCTCTCCTGGACAGGGGGCGGACGAGCAGTACTTC